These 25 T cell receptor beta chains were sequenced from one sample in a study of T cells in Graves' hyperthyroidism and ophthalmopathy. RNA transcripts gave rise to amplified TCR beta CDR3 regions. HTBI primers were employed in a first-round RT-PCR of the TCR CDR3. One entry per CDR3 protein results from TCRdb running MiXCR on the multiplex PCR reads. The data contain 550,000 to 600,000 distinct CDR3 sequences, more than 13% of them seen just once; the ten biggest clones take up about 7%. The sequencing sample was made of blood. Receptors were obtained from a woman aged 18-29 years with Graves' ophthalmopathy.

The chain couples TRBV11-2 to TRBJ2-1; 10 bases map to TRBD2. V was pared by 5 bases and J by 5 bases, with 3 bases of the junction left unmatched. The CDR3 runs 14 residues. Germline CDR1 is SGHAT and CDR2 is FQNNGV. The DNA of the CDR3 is TGTGCCAGCAGCGGACTAGCGGCTCACAATGAGCAGTTCTTC. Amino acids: CASSGLAAHNEQFF.

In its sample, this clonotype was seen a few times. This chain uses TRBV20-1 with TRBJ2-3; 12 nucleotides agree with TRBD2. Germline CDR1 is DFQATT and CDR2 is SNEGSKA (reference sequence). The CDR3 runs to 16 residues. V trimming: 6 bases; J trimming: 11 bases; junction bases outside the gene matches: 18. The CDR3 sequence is CSAGGLAGGPTYMQYF. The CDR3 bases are TGCAGTGCCGGGGGGCTAGCGGGAGGGCCTACGTATATGCAGTATTTT.

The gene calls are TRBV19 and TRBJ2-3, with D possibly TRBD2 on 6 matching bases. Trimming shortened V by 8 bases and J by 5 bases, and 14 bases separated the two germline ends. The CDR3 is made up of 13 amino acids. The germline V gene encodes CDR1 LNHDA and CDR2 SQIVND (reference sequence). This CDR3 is CASRVTGGDTQYF. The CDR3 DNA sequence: TGTGCCAGTCGCGTCACCGGGGGAGATACGCAGTATTTT.

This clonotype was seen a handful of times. The CDR3 loop reads CASSLEWEGGELFF. The CDR3 DNA is TGTGCCAGCAGTTTAGAGTGGGAGGGGGGGGAGCTGTTTTTT. This chain uses TRBV12-3 or TRBV12-4 with TRBJ2-2, with 7 nucleotides matching TRBD2. V lost 1 base to trimming and J lost 8 bases; unmatched junction nucleotides: 4. The CDR3 totals 14 residues.

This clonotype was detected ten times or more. CDR3 sequence: CASSLAGLTSTDTQYF. The CDR3 DNA sequence: TGTGCCAGCAGCCTAGCCGGGCTTACTAGCACAGATACGCAGTATTTT. This chain joins TRBV11-2 and TRBJ2-3, with D perhaps TRBD2 (5 bases). Germline CDR1 reads SGHAT; CDR2 reads FQNNGV. Deletions cut 5 bases from V and 0 bases from J, with 15 bases between. The CDR3 spans 16 residues.

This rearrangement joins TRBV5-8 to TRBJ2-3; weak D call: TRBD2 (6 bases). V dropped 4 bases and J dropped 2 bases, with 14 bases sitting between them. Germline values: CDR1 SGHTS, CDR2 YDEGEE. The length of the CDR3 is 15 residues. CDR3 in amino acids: CASSPERGLTDTQYF. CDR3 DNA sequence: TGTGCCAGCAGCCCGGAAAGGGGACTCACAGATACGCAGTATTTT.

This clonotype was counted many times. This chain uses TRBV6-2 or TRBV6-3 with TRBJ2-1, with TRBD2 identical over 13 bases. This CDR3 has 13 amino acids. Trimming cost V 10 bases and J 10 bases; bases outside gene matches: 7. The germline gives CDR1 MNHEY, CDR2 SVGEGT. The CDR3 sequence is CATGLAGVNEQFF. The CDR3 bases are TGTGCCACCGGACTAGCGGGAGTAAACGAGCAGTTCTTC.

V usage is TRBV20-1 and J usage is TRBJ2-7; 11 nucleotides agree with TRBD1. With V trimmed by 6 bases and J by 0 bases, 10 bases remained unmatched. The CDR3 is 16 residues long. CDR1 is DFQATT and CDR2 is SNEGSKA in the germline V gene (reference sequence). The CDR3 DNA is TGCAGTGCCCAGACCGGGACAGGGGGACTCTCCTACGAGCAGTACTTC. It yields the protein CSAQTGTGGLSYEQYF.

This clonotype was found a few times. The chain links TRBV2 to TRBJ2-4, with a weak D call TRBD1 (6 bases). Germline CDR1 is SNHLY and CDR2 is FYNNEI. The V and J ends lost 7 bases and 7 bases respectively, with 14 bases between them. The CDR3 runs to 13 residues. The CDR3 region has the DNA TGTGCCAGCAACCCGGACAGTCGGAACATTCAGTACTTC. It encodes CASNPDSRNIQYF.

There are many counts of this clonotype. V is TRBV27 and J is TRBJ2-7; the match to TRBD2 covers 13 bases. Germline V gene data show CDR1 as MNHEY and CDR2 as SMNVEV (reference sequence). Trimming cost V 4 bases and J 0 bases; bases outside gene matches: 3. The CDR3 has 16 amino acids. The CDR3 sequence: CASSWGTSGASYEQYF. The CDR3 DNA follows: TGTGCCAGCAGTTGGGGGACTAGCGGGGCCTCCTACGAGCAGTACTTC.

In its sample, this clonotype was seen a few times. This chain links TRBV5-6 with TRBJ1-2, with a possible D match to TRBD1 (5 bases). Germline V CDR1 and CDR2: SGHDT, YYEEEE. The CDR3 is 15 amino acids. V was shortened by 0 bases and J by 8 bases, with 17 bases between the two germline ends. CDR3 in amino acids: CASSLVYKGLVGYTF. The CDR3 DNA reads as TGTGCCAGCAGCTTGGTCTATAAGGGGCTCGTCGGCTACACCTTC.

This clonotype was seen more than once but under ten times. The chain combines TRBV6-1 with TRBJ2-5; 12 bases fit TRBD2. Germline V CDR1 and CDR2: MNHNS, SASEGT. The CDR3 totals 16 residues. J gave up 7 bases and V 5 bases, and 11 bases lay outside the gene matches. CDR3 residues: CASSPPVASGRGTQYF. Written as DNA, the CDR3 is TGTGCCAGCAGTCCCCCCGTTGCTAGCGGGAGGGGGACCCAGTACTTC.

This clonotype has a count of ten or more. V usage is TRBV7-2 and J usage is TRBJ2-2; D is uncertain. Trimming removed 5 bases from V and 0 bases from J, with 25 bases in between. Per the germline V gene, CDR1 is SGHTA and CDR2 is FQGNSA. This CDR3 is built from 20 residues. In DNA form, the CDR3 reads TGTGCCAGCAGCCCTTTGGGTAGGCATAGTATTCGATCGAACACCGGGGAGCTGTTTTTT. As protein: CASSPLGRHSIRSNTGELFF.

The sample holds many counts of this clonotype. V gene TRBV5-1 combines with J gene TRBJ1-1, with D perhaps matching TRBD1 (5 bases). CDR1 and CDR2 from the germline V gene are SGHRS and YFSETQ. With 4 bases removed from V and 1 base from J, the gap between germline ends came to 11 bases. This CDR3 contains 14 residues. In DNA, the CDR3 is TGCGCCAGCAGCGATCAGGGTGGGAACACTGAAGCTTTCTTT. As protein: CASSDQGGNTEAFF.

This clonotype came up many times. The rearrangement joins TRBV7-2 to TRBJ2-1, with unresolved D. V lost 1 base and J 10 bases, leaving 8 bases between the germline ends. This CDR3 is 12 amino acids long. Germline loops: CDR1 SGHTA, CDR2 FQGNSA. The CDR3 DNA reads TGTGCCAGCAGCTTAGATTTTCGCGAGCAGTTCTTC. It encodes CASSLDFREQFF.

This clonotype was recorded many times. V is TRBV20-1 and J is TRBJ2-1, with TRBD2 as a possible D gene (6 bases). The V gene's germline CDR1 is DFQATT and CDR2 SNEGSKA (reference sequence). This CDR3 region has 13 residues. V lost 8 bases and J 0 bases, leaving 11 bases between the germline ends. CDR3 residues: CSPRDSSYNEQFF. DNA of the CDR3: TGCAGTCCCCGGGACTCCTCCTACAATGAGCAGTTCTTC.

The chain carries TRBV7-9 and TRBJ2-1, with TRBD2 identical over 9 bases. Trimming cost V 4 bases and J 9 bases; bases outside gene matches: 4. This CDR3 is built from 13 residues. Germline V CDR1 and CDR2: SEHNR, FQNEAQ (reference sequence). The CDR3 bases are TGTGCCAGCAGCTCCGGGACTAGCTTTGAGCAGTTCTTC. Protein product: CASSSGTSFEQFF.

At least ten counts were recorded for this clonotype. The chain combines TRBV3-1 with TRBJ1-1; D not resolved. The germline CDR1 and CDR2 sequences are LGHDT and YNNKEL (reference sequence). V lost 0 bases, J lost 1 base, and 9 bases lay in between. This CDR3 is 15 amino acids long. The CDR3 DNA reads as TGTGCCAGCAGCCAAGATAATCCGGGGAACACTGAAGCTTTCTTT. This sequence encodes CASSQDNPGNTEAFF.

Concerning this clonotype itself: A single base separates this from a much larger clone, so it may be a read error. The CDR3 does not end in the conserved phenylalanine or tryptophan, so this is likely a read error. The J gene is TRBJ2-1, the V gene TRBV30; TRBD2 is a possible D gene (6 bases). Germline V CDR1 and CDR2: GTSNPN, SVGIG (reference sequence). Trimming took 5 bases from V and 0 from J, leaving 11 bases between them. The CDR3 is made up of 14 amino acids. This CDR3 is CAWGEESSYNEQFS. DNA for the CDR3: TGTGCCTGGGGGGAGGAGAGCTCCTACAATGAGCAGTTCTCC.

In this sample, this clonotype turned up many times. In DNA, the CDR3 is TGTGCCAGCAGCCAGATACTAGCGGGTCTATCAGATACGCAGTATTTT. It translates to CASSQILAGLSDTQYF. The rearrangement joins TRBV7-2 to TRBJ2-3, with 9 bases matching TRBD2. Looked up from germline, CDR1 is SGHTA and CDR2 is FQGNSA. This CDR3 region has 16 residues. V lost 5 bases and J lost 4; bases outside the gene matches: 10.

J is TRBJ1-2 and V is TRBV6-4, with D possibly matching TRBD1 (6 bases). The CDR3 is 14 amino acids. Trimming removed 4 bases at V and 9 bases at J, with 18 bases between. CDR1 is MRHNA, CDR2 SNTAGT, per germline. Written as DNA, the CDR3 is TGTGCCAGCAGTGGGATAGGGGGAGTCGGGAGCTACACCTTC. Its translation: CASSGIGGVGSYTF.

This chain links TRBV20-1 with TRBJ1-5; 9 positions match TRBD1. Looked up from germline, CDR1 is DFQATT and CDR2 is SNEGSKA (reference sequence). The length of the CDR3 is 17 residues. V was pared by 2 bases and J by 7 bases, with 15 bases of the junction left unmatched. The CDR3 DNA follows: TGCAGTGCTAGAATACCAACCGGGACAGGGTGGGGGCAGCCCCAGCATTTT. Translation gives CSARIPTGTGWGQPQHF.

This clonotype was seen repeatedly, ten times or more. CDR3 sequence reads: CASSPVAPNEQFF. The CDR3 region has the DNA TGTGCCAGCTCACCCGTTGCACCCAATGAGCAGTTCTTC. J is TRBJ2-1 and V is TRBV18; D gene ambiguous. Germline V gene data show CDR1 as KGHSH and CDR2 as LQKENI. The CDR3 sequence is 13 residues long. V was shortened by 3 bases and J by 6 bases, with 9 bases between the two germline ends.

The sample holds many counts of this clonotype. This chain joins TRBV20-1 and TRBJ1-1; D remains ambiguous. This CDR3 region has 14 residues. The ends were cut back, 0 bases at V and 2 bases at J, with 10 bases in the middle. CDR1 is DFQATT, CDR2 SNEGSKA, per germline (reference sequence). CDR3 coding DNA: TGCAGTGCTAGAGATGGGCCGTCAAACACTGAAGCTTTCTTT. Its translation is CSARDGPSNTEAFF.

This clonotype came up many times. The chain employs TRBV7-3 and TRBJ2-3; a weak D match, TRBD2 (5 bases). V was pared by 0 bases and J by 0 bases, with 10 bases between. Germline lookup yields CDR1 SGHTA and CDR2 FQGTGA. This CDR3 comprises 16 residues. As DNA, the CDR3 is TGTGCCAGCAGCTTAACAGTAGCGTTTAGCACAGATACGCAGTATTTT. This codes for CASSLTVAFSTDTQYF.